This T cell receptor beta chain emerged from a study of CD8 T cells in acute hepatitis C reinfection (dated by TCRdb to the early 2020s). Broadly, across the study: This study examined the TCRbeta repertoire of CD8+ T cells that recognize the HCV NS3-1073 epitope, both during acute infection and after viral clearance. Paired acute and follow-up samples were contributed by four of the spontaneous resolvers.

Genomic DNA was extracted from the FACS-sorted cells, and the TCRbeta chains were sequenced by the commercial immunoSEQ service. The study's own analysis went as follows. ImmunoSEQ Analyzer software v3.0 and R v3.5.1 were used to analyze the repertoire data. Only productive rearrangements were analyzed, as sequences containing stop codons or out-of-frame rearrangements were removed. The sequencing provider supplied the metrics for Simpson diversity, Shannon entropy, CDR3 length and nucleotide addition. Clonotypes were grouped by frequency as dominant, sub-dominant, low or lowest abundance, and most analyses excluded clonotypes below 0.1%. A CDR3 amino acid clonotype was called public if the clonotype appeared in at least two subjects at a cumulative frequency of at least 0.5%. Here the immuneACCESS table is served through TCRdb, limited to in-frame sequences with V and J called. Missing clones are a known gap in these copies; in checked studies unresolved V genes cover under half, and the rest lacks a known reason. Clone size and V and J calls were adopted from that table, with D and trimming inferred from the DNA. This sample holds 30,000 to 45,000 clones; over 75% were observed only once. The biggest ten clones account for approximately 11% of the sample.

The time point label on this specimen signifies: naive CD8 control sorted from an acute-time-point sample. Enrolled in the Montreal Hepatitis C Cohort (HEPCO) in Canada, the donors were people who inject drugs, and these donors were followed every 3 months. Acute primary HCV infection was defined by a positive HCV RNA or antibody test following a negative test within the previous 24 weeks. Surface staining used CD3, CD8 and CD45RO antibodies, with an aqua fixable dye to exclude dead cells. The cohort included roughly eight spontaneous resolvers, defined as subjects with HCV RNA clearance within 24 weeks. Frozen stocks of peripheral blood mononuclear cells were first thawed, after which negative isolation of CD8+ T cells was carried out using the MACS CD8+ T cell Isolation Kit. Sorting of the cells was done on a BD FACSAria II cell sorter. CDR1 and CDR2, looked up from the germline V gene (reference sequence), are MNHEY and SMNVEV. Relative to germline, V is 5 bases shorter and J is 2 bases shorter, with 10 bases between their ends. The CDR3 contains 13 residues, cysteine and phenylalanine counted. The read is trimmed to its CDR3 DNA, 39 bases read in frame from base 1.

The paper as a whole reports these results and caveats: Because bulk sequencing was performed on the TCRbeta chain only, alphabeta pairing of public clonotypes could not be determined. No follow-up repertoires were available for chronically infected subjects, since NS3-1073 specific cells were too rare to be sorted. Diversity in the NS3-1073 specific repertoires was high, and no significant differences in diversity emerged among acute resolver, follow-up resolver and acute chronic samples. Roughly twelve public clonotypes were found regardless of outcome, and V04-02/J02-02 was used by one public clonotype. All groups showed preferential use of the TRBV04 and TRBV06 gene families, a pattern that overrepresentation in the naive pool did not explain. CDR3 sequences shared with other epitopes were rare, and differing sequencing approaches may have limited exact matching.

Of note for this clone: Its antigen remains undetermined. No much larger clone exists at a distance of one base, and base qualities are not known.

Material: naive CD8+ T cells from PBMCs. Per the publication, the cell subset or site label means: sorted total naive CD45RO-negative CD8+ T cells. The chain was built from TRBV27 and TRBJ2-7, and possibly TRBD2, on 5 matching bases. The source is a woman aged 18-29 years who spontaneously cleared hepatitis C infection. The nucleotides are TGTGCCAGCAGTCTAGCACGGGCCTACGAGCAGTACTTC. This gives the protein CASSLARAYEQYF.